This is a list of T cell receptor beta chains from one sample in a study of T cells in Graves' hyperthyroidism and ophthalmopathy. TCRdb re-called the multiplex PCR reads through MiXCR, storing one row per CDR3 protein. The table includes approximately 400,000 distinct CDR3 sequences, 15% to 19% detected once. Input material: blood. The receptors were gathered from a woman aged 18-29 years with Graves' hyperthyroidism. Each CDR3 is given with its conserved first and last residue. Fields, in order: D gene, V gene, J gene, clone size, CDR3 DNA, CDR3 protein. A D gene is named only where the DNA matches it firmly. The listing skips clone size in some rows; elsewhere it reads once, few, many or a size class.

D: NA; V: TRBV7-2; J: TRBJ1-4; size: many; DNA: TGTGCCAGCAGCCCCGGGACAATGGAAAAACTGTTTTTT; CDR3: CASSPGTMEKLFF
D: TRBD1; V: TRBV20-1; J: TRBJ1-2; size: NA; DNA: TGCAGTGCTACAGGGGGCTATGGCTACACCTTC; CDR3: CSATGGYGYTF
D: NA; V: TRBV7-2; J: TRBJ1-1; size: many; DNA: TGTGCCAGCAGCTCCTCAGCCAGACAGACAGAAGCTTTCTTT; CDR3: CASSSSARQTEAFF
D: TRBD1; V: TRBV2; J: TRBJ1-2; size: many; DNA: TGTGCCAGCAGTGAGGGCAGGGGGGTGTATGGCTACACCTTC; CDR3: CASSEGRGVYGYTF
D: NA; V: TRBV4-3; J: TRBJ2-6; size: few; DNA: TGCGCCAGCAGCCAACCCCCAGGGAGCTCTGGGGCCAACGTCCTGACTTTC; CDR3: CASSQPPGSSGANVLTF
D: NA; V: TRBV19; J: TRBJ1-5; size: NA; DNA: TGTGCCAGTATTGTTCGGGGGGGACTGGGCAATCAGCCCCAGCATTTT; CDR3: CASIVRGGLGNQPQHF
D: NA; V: TRBV7-8; J: TRBJ2-4; size: many; DNA: TGTGCCAGCAGCTTAGGCCCTCGACCCAAAAACATTCAGTACTTC; CDR3: CASSLGPRPKNIQYF
D: NA; V: TRBV7-9; J: TRBJ2-1; size: NA; DNA: TGTGCCAGCAGCCGCCCAGGTTCTATAGACAATGAGCAGTTCTTC; CDR3: CASSRPGSIDNEQFF
D: NA; V: TRBV18; J: TRBJ2-1; size: many; DNA: TGTGCCAGCTCACGAACCGAAAACAATGAGCAGTTCTTC; CDR3: CASSRTENNEQFF
D: NA; V: TRBV20-1; J: TRBJ2-7; size: many; DNA: TGCAGTGCCGGAGGGACTCATAGAGGCGAGCAGTACTTC; CDR3: CSAGGTHRGEQYF
D: NA; V: TRBV27; J: TRBJ2-7; size: many; DNA: TGTGCCAGCAGAAAACTAGTCTCCTACGAGCAGTACTTC; CDR3: CASRKLVSYEQYF
D: NA; V: TRBV10-3; J: TRBJ1-2; size: many; DNA: TGTGCCATCAATGGGGGTACGGGTGGCTACACCTTC; CDR3: CAINGGTGGYTF